This T cell receptor beta chain was identified during a study of technical replicates of blood from a handful of donors. V was cut by 4 bases and J by 4 bases, with 17 bases left in between. This CDR3 has 15 amino acids. Germline CDR1 MNHNS, CDR2 SASEGT. This clone was recorded a few times. TCRdb's table, derived via immunoSEQ multiplex PCR, lists solely in-frame clones and lacks some. The sample lists roughly 80,000 clones, 85% to 95% occurring once. The chain links TRBV6-1 to TRBJ2-7, with a tentative D call TRBD2 (6 bases). The receptor was isolated from a human donor in good health. Sequenced input: T cells isolated from PBMCs. The CDR3 sequence: CASSAGTLGSYEQYF. The DNA for the CDR3 is TGTGCCAGCAGTGCCGGGACTCTAGGGAGTTACGAGCAGTACTTC.